This TCR beta chain was documented in a study of T cells in Graves' hyperthyroidism and ophthalmopathy (dated by TCRdb to the late 2010s). Regarding the study in general: Peripheral blood was collected at initial diagnosis, before any treatment. After blood sampling, hyperthyroidism patients were treated with methimazole at a starting dose of 30 mg daily, and ophthalmopathy patients were treated with high-dose intravenous methylprednisolone. According to the paper, TCR Vbeta CDR3 sequencing was carried out on more than 120 peripheral blood samples, which came from 40 to 45 ophthalmopathy, around 75 hyperthyroidism and roughly 17 progressor patients. A discovery cohort of about 100 patients, roughly 45 with Graves' ophthalmopathy and more than 55 with stable Graves' hyperthyroidism, was used to find distinguishing TCR V-J signatures. For training and testing, the 100 or so patients in the discovery cohort were randomly divided in a 7:3 ratio. An independent validation cohort of under 20 hyperthyroidism patients and roughly 16 patients who later progressed to ophthalmopathy tested prospective prediction of ophthalmopathy. In addition, the study compared T-cell repertoires in thyroid tissue and in blood from several Graves' hyperthyroidism patients. On the study overall, not on this receptor specifically: In validation, the model predicted progression to ophthalmopathy with around 71% sensitivity and around 72% specificity, a median of approximately 6.5 months before onset. No statistical method was used to fix the sample size in advance, and group allocation was not hidden from the investigators. In cross-validation, a model built on a 13 V-J signature told ophthalmopathy apart from stable hyperthyroidism with approximately 90% sensitivity and roughly 83% specificity, and in testing the same model reached 80%/75%. Blood samples also contained most of the expanded thyroid clonotypes (frequency above 0.001), which suggests that blood repertoires may reflect thyroid immune responses.

There are many counts of this clonotype. This receptor's antigen is unknown. No base quality information exists; no much larger clone differs at one position. Amplification of TCR beta CDR3 regions was carried out from RNA transcripts. A first-round RT-PCR of the TCR CDR3 used the HTBI primer set with the Qiagen OneStep RT-PCR kit. A second multiplex PCR round built the libraries, followed by size selection and purification. Sequencing of the libraries was done on an Illumina HiSeq2000 using paired-end 100 bp reads. Per the original workflow: SOAPnuke was used to process the raw data, with reads discarded if the reads contained adapters or uncalled bases, had a mean Phred below 15, or lacked an exact constant-primer or identifier match. High-quality paired reads were merged with COPE v1.2.5, and unique nucleotide sequences were defined as clonotypes. MiTCR v1.1 was used to align clonotypes to the IMGT TRBV, TRBD and TRBJ reference segments. Analysis was restricted to V-J combinations with a frequency above 0.0001, which covered roughly 99% of repertoires. The TCS score was defined as F50 (clonal expansion) divided by E x V (chaos), with BLOSUM62-based TCRdist calculated between CDR3 peptides within each V-J. Welch's t-statistics and random forest reduced roughly 500 V-J features to under 15, which were used in a naive Bayes classifier (R e1071). The Morisita-Horn index was used to measure how similar the thyroid and blood repertoires were. Using fastp at Q25 and MiXCR, TCRdb reprocessed the public reads and kept productive beta chains. Merged by CDR3 protein, the rows form single entries marked with the most common genes and DNA. The V and J calls, along with clone size, are taken from TCRdb and not from the paper's own processing. The table for this sample lists about 610,000 distinct CDR3 sequences; roughly 14% of them were counted only once. The ten largest clonotypes hold around 4.5% of the sample.

Ophthalmopathy patients had moderately to severely active disease, with a Clinical Activity Score of 3 or more, a NOSPECS grade of 4 or more, and a disease duration of less than 3 months. The study excluded patients with uncontrolled infections, other autoimmune diseases, pregnancy or lactation. Diagnoses were based on clinical symptoms, serum thyroxine and TRAb, thyroid ultrasound and orbital computed tomography. PBMCs were isolated from roughly 10 ml of fresh peripheral blood by Ficoll-Paque density gradient centrifugation. Trizol reagent was used to extract total RNA, and RNA quality was then checked on an Agilent 2100 Bioanalyzer. The cysteine opens and the phenylalanine closes a CDR3 of 11 amino acids. The only DNA kept is the CDR3, 33 bases in frame from the first base. Via the germline V gene, CDR1 is SGHRS and CDR2 YFSETQ. The V end loses 5 bases and the J end loses 7 bases, and a stretch of 10 bases separates them.

What was sequenced was blood. This receptor was identified in a woman aged 35 to 49 with Graves' ophthalmopathy. The chain joins TRBV5-1 to TRBJ2-7; a weak D assignment points to TRBD1 (6 bases agree). The DNA is as follows: TGCGCCAGCAGGACAGGAGAAGAGCAGTACTTC. This translates into CASRTGEEQYF.